This TCR beta chain came from a study of T cell repertoires in cytomegalovirus infection. This clonotype was counted a few times. Germline-derived CDR1 and CDR2 are SEHNR and FQNEAQ (reference sequence). The CDR3 spans 13 residues. Trimming took off 1 base at V and 3 bases at J, with 4 bases between the two ends. TCRdb reprocessed the reads with MiXCR, giving one entry per CDR3 protein. The sample consists of approximately 160,000 distinct CDR3 sequences, over 15% of them appearing once. The chain carries TRBV7-9 and TRBJ2-1; no clear D gene. This sequence originates from a human donor in good health (CMV status not recorded). Some clones in this sample may be carry-over from other donors' samples. Material for sequencing was CD8+ T cells from PBMCs. The CDR3 region is CASSLVDYNEQFF. The CDR3 DNA reads as TGTGCCAGCAGCTTAGTTGACTACAATGAGCAGTTCTTC.